Sequencing of this T cell receptor beta chain was carried out in a study of HIV-infected patients and healthy controls. Whole blood was used without fractionation, so all unsorted peripheral T cells were included. The CDR3 runs 16 residues. Germline values: CDR1 LGHNA, CDR2 YSLEER. V trimming: 1 base; J trimming: 1 base; junction bases outside the gene matches: 7. About 550 ng RNA was reverse transcribed with alpha and beta constant-region primers. Separate chain-specific third strand synthesis with multiplexing indices produced the alpha and beta libraries. TCRdb used MiXCR to reprocess the 5' RACE reads, holding one entry per CDR3 protein. The sample lists over 15,000 distinct CDR3 sequences; 6.5% to 7.5% were seen once. This clonotype was seen a handful of times.

The sequence derives from an adult in good health. The J gene is TRBJ2-7, the V gene TRBV4-3; 7 nucleotides align to TRBD1. The sample comprised blood. The CDR3 loop is CASSQGPGQRSYEQYF. CDR3 nucleotide sequence: TGCGCCAGCAGCCAAGGGCCGGGACAGAGATCCTACGAGCAGTACTTC.